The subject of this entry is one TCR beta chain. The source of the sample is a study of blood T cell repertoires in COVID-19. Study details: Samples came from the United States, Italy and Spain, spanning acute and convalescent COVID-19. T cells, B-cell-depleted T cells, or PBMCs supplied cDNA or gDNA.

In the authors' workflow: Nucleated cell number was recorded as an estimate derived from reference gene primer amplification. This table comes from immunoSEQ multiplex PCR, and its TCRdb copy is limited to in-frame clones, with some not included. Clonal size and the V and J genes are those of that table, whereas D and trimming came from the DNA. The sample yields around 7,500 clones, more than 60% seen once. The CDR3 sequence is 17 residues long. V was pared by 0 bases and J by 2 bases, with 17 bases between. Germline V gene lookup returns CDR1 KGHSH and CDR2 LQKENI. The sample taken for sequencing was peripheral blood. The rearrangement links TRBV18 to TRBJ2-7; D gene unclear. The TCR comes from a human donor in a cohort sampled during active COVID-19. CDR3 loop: CASSPPSSHVYAYEQYF. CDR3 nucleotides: TGTGCCAGCTCACCACCGTCGTCCCACGTCTATGCCTACGAGCAGTACTTC.